This passage covers 32 T cell receptor beta chains from one sample sequenced in a study of blood T cells in healthy people across ages. The authors ran a second PCR of roughly 6 to 12 cycles using a sample-barcoded 5' primer and a J-beta primer mix. TCRdb re-derived calls from the 5' RACE reads in MiXCR, one entry per CDR3 protein. The data show about 1.8 million distinct CDR3 sequences, less than 50% seen once. The sample comprised blood. The receptors were sampled from a woman in her thirties or forties in good health.

This clonotype was detected a few times. The V and J genes are TRBV9 and TRBJ2-3; 8 bases align to TRBD2. The CDR3 has 16 amino acids. Trimming at V came to 1 base and at J to 0 bases, leaving 4 bases not matched to a gene. Germline CDR1 SGDLS, CDR2 YYNGEE. CDR3: CASSVRPSGSTDTQYF. CDR3 coding DNA: TGTGCCAGCAGCGTACGTCCTAGCGGGAGCACAGATACGCAGTATTTT.

The J gene is TRBJ2-1, the V gene TRBV6-5; perhaps D is TRBD1 or TRBD2 (5 bases each). The CDR3 runs to 14 residues. Germline V gene data show CDR1 as MNHEY and CDR2 as SVGAGI. V was pared by 1 base and J by 7 bases, with 11 bases between. CDR3 region: CASSYFRGENEQFF. In DNA form, the CDR3 reads TGTGCCAGCAGTTACTTCCGAGGGGAAAATGAGCAGTTCTTC.

This chain links TRBV4-3 with TRBJ1-2; D gene uncertain. Trimming cost V 0 bases and J 8 bases, with 16 bases left between them. This CDR3 region has 15 residues. CDR1 LGHNA and CDR2 YSLEER come from the germline V gene. CDR3 nucleotide sequence: TGCGCCAGCAGCCAAGAAGAGGGCCGCTCGAGAGGCTACACCTTC. Amino acids: CASSQEEGRSRGYTF.

In nucleotides, the CDR3 is TGTGCTAGCGGCCGACTAGGTTCGGGTGAGCAGTTCTTC. Amino acids: CASGRLGSGEQFF. V usage is TRBV7-7 and J usage is TRBJ2-1; the D gene is possibly TRBD2 (6 bases). The V gene's germline CDR1 is SSHAT and CDR2 FNYEAQ (reference sequence). The CDR3 sequence is 13 residues long.

This sequence joins TRBV4-2 and TRBJ2-2; D uncertain. The CDR3 has 13 amino acids. V was clipped by 3 bases and J by 3 bases, with 5 bases between them. Germline V gene data show CDR1 as LGHNA and CDR2 as YNFKEQ. This CDR3 reads CASSHSYTGELFF. CDR3 nucleotides: TGTGCCAGCAGCCACAGCTACACCGGGGAGCTGTTTTTT.

This chain joins TRBV20-1 and TRBJ2-3; 14 bases line up with TRBD2. The ends lost 4 bases at V and 1 base at J; junction bases unmatched: 4. Germline values: CDR1 DFQATT, CDR2 SNEGSKA (reference sequence). This CDR3 spans 16 amino acids. The CDR3: CSATWGLAGGTDTQYF. DNA for the CDR3: TGCAGTGCTACTTGGGGACTAGCGGGGGGCACAGATACGCAGTATTTT.

Comments on this clonotype: The junction does not match germline at one end; this may be a read error. This chain connects TRBV27 to TRBJ2-1; D is unclear. The germline CDR1 and CDR2 sequences are MNHEY and SMNVEV (reference sequence). The CDR3 runs 15 residues. CDR3 DNA sequence: TGTGCCAGCAGGTTATCACGGAGCTCCTACAATGAGCAGTTCTTC. Translation gives CASRLSRSSYNEQFF.

The V and J genes are TRBV3-1 and TRBJ1-3; maybe TRBD1 (6 bases). Trimming shortened V by 5 bases and J by 0 bases, and 14 bases separated the two germline ends. The germline gives CDR1 LGHDT, CDR2 YNNKEL (reference sequence). The CDR3 spans 16 residues. For the CDR3, the DNA is TGTGCCAGCAGCGCTAATGGACAGATCTCTGGAAACACCATATATTTT. Translation gives CASSANGQISGNTIYF.

The chain recombines TRBV27 with TRBJ1-6; TRBD1 might be the D (5 bases). Germline assignment: CDR1 MNHEY and CDR2 SMNVEV (reference sequence). This CDR3 comprises 19 residues. V was pared by 5 bases and J by 0 bases, with 20 bases between. The CDR3 is CASSPKDGRVVSYNSPLHF. Here the CDR3 DNA reads TGTGCCAGCAGTCCCAAGGATGGCAGGGTGGTCTCCTATAATTCACCCCTCCACTTT.

This chain joins TRBV20-1 and TRBJ2-7; 8 bases align to TRBD1. CDR1 and CDR2 from the germline V gene are DFQATT and SNEGSKA (reference sequence). The CDR3 is 12 amino acids. V trimming: 3 bases; J trimming: 4 bases; junction bases outside the gene matches: 2. CDR3 nucleotides: TGCAGTGCTAGGACAGGGGATTACGAGCAGTACTTC. Translated, it gives CSARTGDYEQYF.

The V and J genes are TRBV5-1 and TRBJ2-1; D is tentatively TRBD1 or TRBD2 (5 bases each). The germline CDR1 and CDR2 sequences are SGHRS and YFSETQ. The germline V and J ends were trimmed by 0 bases and 3 bases, with 16 bases remaining between them. This CDR3 contains 17 residues. This CDR3 is CASSLERNRRNYNEQFF. In nucleotides, the CDR3 is TGCGCCAGCAGCTTGGAAAGGAACAGGAGGAACTACAATGAGCAGTTCTTC.

The chain has TRBV4-1 and TRBJ2-7; TRBD2 is a possible D gene (6 bases). Trimming took 2 bases from V and 2 from J, leaving 13 bases between them. There are 15 residues in the CDR3. Germline V gene data show CDR1 as MGHRA and CDR2 as YSYEKL. The CDR3 bases are TGCGCCAGCAGCCAACAGCCGGGGAGGACCTACGAGCAGTACTTC. Translated, it gives CASSQQPGRTYEQYF.

The chain employs TRBV20-1 and TRBJ2-3; D is unclear. CDR1 and CDR2 (germline): DFQATT, SNEGSKA (reference sequence). V shed 1 base and J shed 4 bases, with 3 bases lying between them. This CDR3 has 11 amino acids. The CDR3 loop is CSARAPDTQYF. The CDR3 DNA is TGCAGTGCTAGAGCCCCAGATACGCAGTATTTT.

This clonotype was seen a few times. This chain connects TRBV4-3 to TRBJ1-2; 9 bases match TRBD1. V was pared by 3 bases and J by 8 bases, with 13 bases of the junction left unmatched. This CDR3 has 16 amino acids. The germline V gene has CDR1 LGHNA and CDR2 YSLEER. In DNA form, the CDR3 reads TGCGCCAGCAGCCATAGACAGGGGGGCTCTATGGGGGGCTACACCTTC. Its translation is CASSHRQGGSMGGYTF.

The CDR3 DNA follows: TGCAGTGCTATCCCCCTAATTGGCGGGGGGAACAATGAGCAGTTCTTC. This encodes CSAIPLIGGGNNEQFF. This chain connects TRBV20-1 to TRBJ2-1, with 8 bases lining up with TRBD2. The CDR3 is made up of 16 amino acids. Per the germline V gene, CDR1 is DFQATT and CDR2 is SNEGSKA (reference sequence). V shed 4 bases and J 5 bases; nucleotides not matched to a gene: 13.

J is TRBJ2-5 and V is TRBV10-1, with a possible D match to TRBD2 (5 bases). Trimming left V 0 bases short and J 4 bases short, with 21 bases between. Germline CDR1 reads WNHNN; CDR2 reads SYGVQD (reference sequence). The CDR3 covers 18 residues. CDR3 sequence (DNA): TGCGCCAGCAGTGAGTCGACTCGGTTCGGGGAGTCATCAGAGACCCAGTACTTC. It codes for CASSESTRFGESSETQYF.

The chain carries TRBV5-4 and TRBJ2-3; maybe TRBD1 (5 bases). This CDR3 has 16 residues. The ends were cut back, 4 bases at V and 2 bases at J, with 17 bases in the middle. Germline V gene sequence: CDR1 SGHNT, CDR2 YYREEE (reference sequence). The CDR3 bases are TGTGCCAGCAGCCCTCCAGGGATGCTCCCCACAGATACGCAGTATTTT. Translation: CASSPPGMLPTDTQYF.

The genes are TRBV15 and TRBJ2-3; tentatively, D is TRBD1 or TRBD2 (5 bases each). Trimming pared 0 bases from V and 7 bases from J, leaving 23 bases between. The germline CDR1 and CDR2 sequences are LNHNV and YYDKDF (reference sequence). CDR3 length: 18 amino acids. The CDR3 loop reads CATSRETMRVGDRNTQYF. The CDR3 bases are TGTGCCACCAGCAGAGAGACCATGCGGGTAGGGGATAGAAATACGCAGTATTTT.

In this sample, this clonotype turned up a few times. The rearrangement joins TRBV6-1 to TRBJ2-1; maybe TRBD1 (5 bases). Germline CDR1 MNHNS, CDR2 SASEGT. V lost 2 bases and J 7 bases, leaving 12 bases between the germline ends. This CDR3 comprises 14 residues. In DNA, the CDR3 is TGTGCCAGCAGTGAACTCAGGGCTAGGAATGAGCAGTTCTTC. Protein sequence: CASSELRARNEQFF.

The V call is TRBV28, the J call TRBJ2-5; 10 bases line up with TRBD2. The length of the CDR3 is 16 residues. Per the germline V gene, CDR1 is MDHEN and CDR2 is SYDVKM. J was trimmed by 0 bases and V by 6 bases; bases with no gene match: 7. CDR3 in DNA: TGTGCCAGCAGCCCGGTAGCGGGGGGTAACCAAGAGACCCAGTACTTC. This codes for CASSPVAGGNQETQYF.

This clonotype was recorded a few times. This chain links TRBV7-2 with TRBJ2-3; TRBD2 matches 11 bases. CDR3 length: 16 residues. Germline V gene data show CDR1 as SGHTA and CDR2 as FQGNSA. J lost 10 bases, V lost 0 bases, and 9 bases had no gene match. The CDR3, as DNA: TGTGCCAGCAGCTTAGCGACTAGCGGGGCTGTTTTCGCGCAGTATTTT. Translation gives CASSLATSGAVFAQYF.

This chain joins TRBV28 and TRBJ1-2; D may be TRBD1 (6 bases). Trimming took off 3 bases at V and 0 bases at J, with 17 bases between the two ends. Germline V lookup: CDR1 MDHEN, CDR2 SYDVKM. CDR3 size: 17 residues. The CDR3 loop is CASSFGGRDYSNYGYTF. The CDR3 bases are TGTGCCAGCAGTTTCGGGGGGCGAGACTATTCTAACTATGGCTACACCTTC.

This clonotype was recorded once. In DNA form, the CDR3 reads TGTGCCAGCAGTTTAATAGATAGTATTGGTAACCAGTTCTTC. It is translated as CASSLIDSIGNQFF. The chain has TRBV27 and TRBJ2-1; no clear D gene. V was trimmed by 2 bases and J by 13 bases, leaving 18 bases between them. Germline CDR1 reads MNHEY; CDR2 reads SMNVEV (reference sequence). This CDR3 is built from 14 residues.

The chain has TRBV20-1 and TRBJ2-7; a weak D match, TRBD2 (5 bases). Deletions cut 2 bases from V and 5 bases from J, with 16 bases between. Per the germline V gene, CDR1 is DFQATT and CDR2 is SNEGSKA (reference sequence). The CDR3 runs 14 residues. This CDR3 is CSARSDMRVDEQYF. For the CDR3, the DNA is TGCAGTGCTAGATCCGACATGCGGGTGGACGAGCAGTACTTC.

The gene calls are TRBV28 and TRBJ1-1; D gene unclear. V was pared by 3 bases and J by 11 bases, with 13 bases between. This CDR3 region has 12 residues. In germline, CDR1 is MDHEN, CDR2 SYDVKM. CDR3: CASSLAPTSAFF. CDR3 nucleotides: TGTGCCAGCAGTTTGGCACCGACGTCCGCTTTCTTT.

V usage is TRBV10-3 and J usage is TRBJ2-7; D is unclear. The germline CDR1 and CDR2 sequences are ENHRY and SYGVKD. Trimming left V 3 bases short and J 6 bases short, with 6 bases between. This CDR3 has 11 amino acids. In DNA form, the CDR3 reads TGTGCCATCAGTGACCAGAGCGAGCAGTACTTC. The encoded protein is CAISDQSEQYF.

The rearrangement links TRBV27 to TRBJ1-2; TRBD1 matches at 9 bases. This CDR3 contains 17 residues. Germline-derived CDR1 and CDR2 are MNHEY and SMNVEV (reference sequence). J gave up 3 bases and V 3 bases, and 11 bases lay outside the gene matches. In DNA, the CDR3 is TGTGCCAGCAGTTTCCACGTCCCGGGACAGGGCCACTATGGCTACACCTTC. It yields the protein CASSFHVPGQGHYGYTF.

The V and J genes are TRBV9 and TRBJ2-1; tentatively, D is TRBD2 (6 bases). Germline V lookup: CDR1 SGDLS, CDR2 YYNGEE. The CDR3 extends over 15 amino acids. V shed 0 bases and J shed 2 bases, with 9 bases lying between them. The CDR3 region is CASSVGDFPYNEQFF. The CDR3 DNA reads TGTGCCAGCAGCGTAGGGGACTTCCCCTACAATGAGCAGTTCTTC.

This clonotype was seen only a few times. The chain links TRBV5-1 to TRBJ2-1; D may be TRBD1 (7 bases). Looked up from germline, CDR1 is SGHRS and CDR2 is YFSETQ. V lost 4 bases and J lost 0, with 14 bases in between. The CDR3 runs to 16 residues. CDR3 amino acids: CASSLEEGASYNEQFF. The CDR3 nucleotides read TGCGCCAGCAGCCTGGAGGAGGGGGCCTCCTACAATGAGCAGTTCTTC.

This clonotype was seen only a few times. The gene calls are TRBV6-2 or TRBV6-3 and TRBJ2-6, with 10 positions matching TRBD1. J was trimmed by 0 bases and V by 4 bases; bases with no gene match: 3. Germline CDR1 MNHEY, CDR2 SVGEGT. The CDR3 sequence is 17 residues long. This CDR3 reads CASSSGQGGSGANVLTF. As DNA, the CDR3 is TGTGCCAGCAGTTCCGGACAGGGGGGCTCTGGGGCCAACGTCCTGACTTTC.

This chain uses TRBV20-1 with TRBJ2-1, with D uncertain. Germline V gene data show CDR1 as DFQATT and CDR2 as SNEGSKA (reference sequence). The ends were cut back, 3 bases at V and 10 bases at J, with 22 bases in the middle. The CDR3 loop spans 15 amino acids. The CDR3 bases are TGCAGTGCTAGGAAGCCGGCGTCGGGTCCCAGCGAGCAGTTCTTC. Translation: CSARKPASGPSEQFF.

This clonotype was seen a handful of times. CDR3 protein: CASSDQALGPDNEQFF. The CDR3 DNA reads TGTGCCAGCAGTGACCAGGCCTTAGGGCCCGACAATGAGCAGTTCTTC. The gene calls are TRBV25-1 and TRBJ2-1; D gene unclear. Deletions cut 3 bases from V and 5 bases from J, with 17 bases between. Germline CDR1 reads MGHDK; CDR2 reads SYGVNS. There are 16 residues in the CDR3.